The 4 T cell receptor beta chains presented below share a single source sample, sequenced in a study of blood T cells in healthy people across ages. The second PCR ran roughly 7 to 11 cycles with a sample-barcoded 5' primer and J-beta primers. TCRdb reprocessed the 5' RACE reads via MiXCR and lists one record per CDR3 protein. Of about 1.8 million distinct CDR3 sequences in the sample, about 50% were seen once. Sequenced input: blood. The receptors were sampled from a woman aged 35 to 49 in good health.

The V and J genes are TRBV20-1 and TRBJ1-2, with no clear D. The V end was cut by 6 bases, the J end by 7 bases, with 18 bases between. This CDR3 has 13 residues. The V gene's germline CDR1 is DFQATT and CDR2 SNEGSKA (reference sequence). The CDR3 nucleotides are TGCAGTGCGTGGGCAGGTATACTCTCTGGCTACACCTTC. This sequence encodes CSAWAGILSGYTF.

This chain links TRBV24-1 with TRBJ1-4, with a tentative D call TRBD1 (5 bases). The germline CDR1 and CDR2 sequences are KGHDR and SFDVKD. V dropped 4 bases and J dropped 8 bases, with 7 bases sitting between them. The CDR3 is made up of 12 amino acids. In DNA form, the CDR3 reads TGTGCCACCAGTGACCCAGGGGAAAAACTGTTTTTT. Amino acid sequence: CATSDPGEKLFF.

J is TRBJ2-4 and V is TRBV9, with a tentative D call TRBD2 (5 bases). CDR1 and CDR2 from the germline V gene are SGDLS and YYNGEE. The CDR3 contains 15 residues. V lost 4 bases to trimming and J lost 0 bases, with 11 bases between them. The CDR3: CASSTGLLAKNIQYF. The DNA for the CDR3 is TGTGCCAGCAGCACTGGACTGTTAGCCAAAAACATTCAGTACTTC.

The chain has TRBV20-1 and TRBJ1-2; a weak D match, TRBD1 (5 bases). Germline CDR1 DFQATT, CDR2 SNEGSKA (reference sequence). With 0 bases removed from V and 13 bases from J, the gap between germline ends came to 15 bases. The CDR3 consists of 12 residues. CDR3 protein: CSARDQGSSCTF. The CDR3 bases are TGCAGTGCTAGAGATCAGGGTTCTAGCTGCACCTTC.